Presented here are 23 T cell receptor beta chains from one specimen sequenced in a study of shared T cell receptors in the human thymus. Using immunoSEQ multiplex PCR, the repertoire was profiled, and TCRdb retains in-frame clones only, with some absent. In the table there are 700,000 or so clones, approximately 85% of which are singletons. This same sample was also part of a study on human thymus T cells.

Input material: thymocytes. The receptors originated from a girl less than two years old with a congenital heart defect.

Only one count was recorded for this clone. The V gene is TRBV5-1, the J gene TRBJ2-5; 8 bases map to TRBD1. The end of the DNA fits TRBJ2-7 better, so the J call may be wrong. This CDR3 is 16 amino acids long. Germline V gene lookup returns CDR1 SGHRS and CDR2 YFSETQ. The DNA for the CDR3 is TGCGCCAGCAGCTTGAGTAATACACAGGGGGCCTACGAGCAGTACTTC. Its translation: CASSLSNTQGAYEQYF.

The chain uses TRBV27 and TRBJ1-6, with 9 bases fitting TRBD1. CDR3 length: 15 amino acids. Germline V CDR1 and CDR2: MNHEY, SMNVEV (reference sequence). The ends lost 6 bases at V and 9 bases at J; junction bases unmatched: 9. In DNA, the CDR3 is TGTGCCAGCAGGTTGCGGGACAGGGCACGTTCACCCCTCCACTTT. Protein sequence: CASRLRDRARSPLHF.

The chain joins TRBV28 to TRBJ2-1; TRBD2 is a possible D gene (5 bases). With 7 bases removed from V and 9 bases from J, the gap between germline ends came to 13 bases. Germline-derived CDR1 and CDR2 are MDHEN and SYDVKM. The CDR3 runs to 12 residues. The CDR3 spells CASIGEIGEQFF. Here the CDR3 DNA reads TGTGCCAGCATCGGGGAGATAGGTGAGCAGTTCTTC.

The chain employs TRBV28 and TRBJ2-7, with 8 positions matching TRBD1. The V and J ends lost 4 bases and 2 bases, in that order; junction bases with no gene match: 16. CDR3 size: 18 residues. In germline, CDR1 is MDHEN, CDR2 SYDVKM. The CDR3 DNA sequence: TGTGCCAGCAGTTCCACGATCCTCGACAGGGGCCCTACCTACGAGCAGTACTTC. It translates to CASSSTILDRGPTYEQYF. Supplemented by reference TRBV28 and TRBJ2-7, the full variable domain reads DVKVTQSSRYLVKRTGEKVFLECVQDMDHENMFWYRQDPGLGLRLIYFSYDVKMKEKGDIPEGYSVSREKKERFSLILESASTNQTSMYLCASSSTILDRGPTYEQYFGPGTRLTVT.

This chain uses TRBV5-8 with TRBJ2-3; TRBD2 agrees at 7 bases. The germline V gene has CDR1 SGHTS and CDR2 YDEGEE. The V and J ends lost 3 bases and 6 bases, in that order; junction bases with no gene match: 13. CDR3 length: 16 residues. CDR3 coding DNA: TGTGCCAGCAGCTCATGGGGGGGGGATACAACCGATACGCAGTATTTT. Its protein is CASSSWGGDTTDTQYF.

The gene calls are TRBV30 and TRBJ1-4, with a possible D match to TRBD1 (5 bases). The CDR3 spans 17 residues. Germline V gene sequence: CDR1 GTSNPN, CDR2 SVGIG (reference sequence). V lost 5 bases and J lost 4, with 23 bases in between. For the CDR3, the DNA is TGTGCCTGGGTCCCAGACCCGACGAGGGGACTTAATGAAAAACTGTTTTTT. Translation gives CAWVPDPTRGLNEKLFF.

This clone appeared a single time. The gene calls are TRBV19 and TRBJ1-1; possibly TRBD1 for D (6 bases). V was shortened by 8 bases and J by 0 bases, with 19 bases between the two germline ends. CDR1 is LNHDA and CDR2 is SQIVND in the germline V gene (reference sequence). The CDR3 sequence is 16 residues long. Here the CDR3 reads CASHVRGRPMNTEAFF. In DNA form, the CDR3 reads TGTGCCAGTCATGTGCGGGGGCGGCCCATGAACACTGAAGCTTTCTTT.

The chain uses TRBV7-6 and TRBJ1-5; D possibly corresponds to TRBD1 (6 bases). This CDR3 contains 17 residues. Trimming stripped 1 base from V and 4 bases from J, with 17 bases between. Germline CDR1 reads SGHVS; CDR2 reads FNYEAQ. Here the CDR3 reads CASSLGHKPGVNQPQHF. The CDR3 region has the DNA TGTGCCAGCAGCTTAGGGCATAAGCCAGGGGTTAATCAGCCCCAGCATTTT.

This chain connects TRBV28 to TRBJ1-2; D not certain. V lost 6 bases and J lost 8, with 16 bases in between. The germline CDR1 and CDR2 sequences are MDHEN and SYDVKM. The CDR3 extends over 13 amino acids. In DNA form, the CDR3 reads TGTGCCAGCAGAATTCGGGGAGCGAACGGCTACACCTTC. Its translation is CASRIRGANGYTF.

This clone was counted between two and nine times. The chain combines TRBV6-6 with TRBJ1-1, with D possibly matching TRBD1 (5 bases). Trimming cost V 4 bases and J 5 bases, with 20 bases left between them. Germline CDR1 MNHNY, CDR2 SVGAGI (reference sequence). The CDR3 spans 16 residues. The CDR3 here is CASSSHRNLGSTEAFF. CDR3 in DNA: TGTGCCAGCAGTTCACACAGGAATTTGGGTTCGACTGAAGCTTTCTTT.

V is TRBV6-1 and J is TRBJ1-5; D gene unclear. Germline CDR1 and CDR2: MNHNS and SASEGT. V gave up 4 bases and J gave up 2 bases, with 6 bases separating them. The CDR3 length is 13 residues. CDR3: CASSAVGNQPQHF. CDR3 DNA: TGTGCCAGCAGTGCTGTTGGCAATCAGCCCCAGCATTTT.

DNA for the CDR3: TGTGCCACCAGCAGAGGGGCAGGGCCCTTCGTCCTGACTTTC. The encoded protein is CATSRGAGPFVLTF. The V and J genes are TRBV15 and TRBJ2-6; TRBD1 is a possible D gene (5 bases). Germline V CDR1 and CDR2: LNHNV, YYDKDF (reference sequence). The CDR3 loop spans 14 amino acids. Trimming took off 1 base at V and 12 bases at J, with 13 bases between the two ends.

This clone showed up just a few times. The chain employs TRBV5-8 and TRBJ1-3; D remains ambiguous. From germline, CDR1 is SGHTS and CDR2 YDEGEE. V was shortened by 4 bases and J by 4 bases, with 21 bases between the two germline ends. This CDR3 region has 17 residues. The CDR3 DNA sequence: TGTGCCAGCAGCATACTAACCCTCTCGGGGAGAGGAAACACCATATATTTT. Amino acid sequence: CASSILTLSGRGNTIYF.

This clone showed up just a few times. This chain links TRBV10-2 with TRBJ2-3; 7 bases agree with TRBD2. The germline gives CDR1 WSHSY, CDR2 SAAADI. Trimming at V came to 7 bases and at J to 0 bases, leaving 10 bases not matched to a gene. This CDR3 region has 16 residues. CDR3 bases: TGCGCCAGCACCCCTAGGGGCGGGGGTAGCACAGATACGCAGTATTTT. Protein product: CASTPRGGGSTDTQYF.

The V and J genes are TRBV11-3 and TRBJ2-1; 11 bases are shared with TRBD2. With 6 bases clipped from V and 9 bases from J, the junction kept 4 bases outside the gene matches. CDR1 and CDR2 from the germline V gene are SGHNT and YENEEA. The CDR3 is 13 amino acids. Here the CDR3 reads CASSRLAGGEQFF. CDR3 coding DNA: TGTGCCAGCAGTCGTCTAGCGGGAGGTGAGCAGTTCTTC. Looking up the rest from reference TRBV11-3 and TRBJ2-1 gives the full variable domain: EAGVVQSPRYKIIEKKQPVAFWCNPISGHNTLYWYLQNLGQGPELLIRYENEEAVDDSQLPKDRFSAERLKGVDSTLKIQPAELGDSAVYLCASSRLAGGEQFFGPGTRLTVL.

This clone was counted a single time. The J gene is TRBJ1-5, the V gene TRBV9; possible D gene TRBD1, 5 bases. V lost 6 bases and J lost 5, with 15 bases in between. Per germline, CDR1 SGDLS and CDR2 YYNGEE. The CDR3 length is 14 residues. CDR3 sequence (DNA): TGTGCCAGCAACCGGGACGGGGAGGATCAGCCCCAGCATTTT. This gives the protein CASNRDGEDQPQHF. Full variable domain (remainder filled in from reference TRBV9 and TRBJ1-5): DSGVTQTPKHLITATGQRVTLRCSPRSGDLSVYWYQQSLDQGLQFLIQYYNGEERAKGNILERFSAQQFPDLHSELNLSSLELGDSALYFCASNRDGEDQPQHFGDGTRLSIL.

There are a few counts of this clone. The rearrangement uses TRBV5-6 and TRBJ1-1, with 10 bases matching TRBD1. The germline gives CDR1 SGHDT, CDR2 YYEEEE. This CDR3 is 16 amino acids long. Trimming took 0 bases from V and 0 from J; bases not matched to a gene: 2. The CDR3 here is CASSLGDRGLNTEAFF. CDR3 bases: TGTGCCAGCAGCTTGGGGGACAGGGGCCTGAACACTGAAGCTTTCTTT.

CDR3 nucleotides: TGCGCCAGCAGCCAAGAAGGGACAGGAATGTTCTACGAGCAGTACTTC. Amino acid sequence: CASSQEGTGMFYEQYF. V and J are TRBV4-1 and TRBJ2-7; 8 bases are a match to TRBD1. The CDR3 has 16 residues. Trimming took 0 bases from V and 3 from J; bases not matched to a gene: 7. Germline lookup yields CDR1 MGHRA and CDR2 YSYEKL.

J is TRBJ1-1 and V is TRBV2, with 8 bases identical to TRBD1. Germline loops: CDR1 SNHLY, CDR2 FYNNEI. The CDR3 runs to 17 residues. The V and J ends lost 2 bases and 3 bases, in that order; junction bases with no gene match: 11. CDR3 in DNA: TGTGCCAGCAGTGAACAGGGGGCGCGGGTTGCGTACACTGAAGCTTTCTTT. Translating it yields CASSEQGARVAYTEAFF.

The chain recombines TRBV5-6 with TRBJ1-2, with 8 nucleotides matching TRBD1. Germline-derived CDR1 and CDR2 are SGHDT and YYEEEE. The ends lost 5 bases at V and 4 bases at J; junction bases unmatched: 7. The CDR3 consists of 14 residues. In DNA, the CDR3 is TGTGCCAGCAGTCAAATCGGACAGGGCTATGGCTACACCTTC. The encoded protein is CASSQIGQGYGYTF.

The CDR3 protein is CASSARAYGYTF. The CDR3 DNA is TGTGCCAGCAGTGCGCGTGCGTATGGCTACACCTTC. V is TRBV2 and J is TRBJ1-2; D unclear. Germline assignment: CDR1 SNHLY and CDR2 FYNNEI. The CDR3 totals 12 residues. The V end lost 4 bases, the J end lost 5 bases, and 8 bases lay between the germline ends.

The CDR3 loop is CASRAKVGSPDTQYF. The DNA of the CDR3 is TGTGCCAGCAGAGCTAAAGTCGGGAGCCCAGATACGCAGTATTTT. The rearrangement joins TRBV6-5 to TRBJ2-3, with D maybe TRBD2 (6 bases). Between the trimmed V and J ends, which lost 6 bases and 4 bases, there was a span of 17 bases. The CDR3 consists of 15 residues. Per germline, CDR1 MNHEY and CDR2 SVGAGI.

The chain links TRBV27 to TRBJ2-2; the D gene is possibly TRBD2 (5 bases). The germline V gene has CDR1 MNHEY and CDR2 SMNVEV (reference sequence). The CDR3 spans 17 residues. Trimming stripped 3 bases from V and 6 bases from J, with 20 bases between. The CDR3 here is CASSFDPGMIDAGELFF. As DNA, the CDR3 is TGTGCCAGCAGTTTTGATCCGGGGATGATAGACGCCGGGGAGCTGTTTTTT.